This TCR beta chain was profiled in a study of shared clonotypes between healthy human individuals. To note about this clone: Its target is unknown.

Study-level points and caveats: Non-shared clonotypes had lower generation probabilities than those shared by all four donors.

V dropped 4 bases and J dropped 1; count of bases not matched to a gene: 5. CDR1 and CDR2 from the germline V gene are SGHRS and YFSETQ. The CDR3 length is 15 residues. This table comes from immunoSEQ multiplex PCR, and its TCRdb copy is limited to in-frame clones, with some not included. The sample comprises millions of clones, roughly 93% of which are singletons, and under 0.45% rests with the top ten. HIV-negative, healthy adults without recent acute infections or vaccinations were the donors. This chain connects TRBV5-1 to TRBJ2-5, with 9 bases matching TRBD1. Specimen: naive CD4+ T cells from PBMCs. Subset reported: CD45RA+ positively selected. This receptor was obtained from a young man in good health. Some clones in this sample may be carry-over from other donors' samples. For the CDR3, the DNA is TGCGCCAGCAGCCCAGGGGGACAGGGCCAAGAGACCCAGTACTTC. This codes for CASSPGGQGQETQYF.